This T cell receptor beta chain stems from a study of T cell responses to AZD1222 COVID-19 vaccine. V dropped 0 bases and J dropped 14 bases, with 14 bases sitting between them. Germline V CDR1 and CDR2: GTSNPN, SVGIG (reference sequence). This CDR3 comprises 12 residues. Here immunoSEQ multiplex PCR was the method, and the copy in TCRdb shows in-frame clones only, minus some. This table holds around 84,000 clones, 80% to 90% found once. The clonotype comes from an adult in good health. The chain has TRBV30 and TRBJ2-1; D assignment may be TRBD1 or TRBD2 (5 bases each). This specimen was peripheral blood, taken on day 0 of AZD1222 vaccination. This chain's CDR3 is CAWSVARDRKFF. The CDR3 DNA reads as TGTGCCTGGAGTGTTGCCCGGGACCGAAAGTTCTTC.